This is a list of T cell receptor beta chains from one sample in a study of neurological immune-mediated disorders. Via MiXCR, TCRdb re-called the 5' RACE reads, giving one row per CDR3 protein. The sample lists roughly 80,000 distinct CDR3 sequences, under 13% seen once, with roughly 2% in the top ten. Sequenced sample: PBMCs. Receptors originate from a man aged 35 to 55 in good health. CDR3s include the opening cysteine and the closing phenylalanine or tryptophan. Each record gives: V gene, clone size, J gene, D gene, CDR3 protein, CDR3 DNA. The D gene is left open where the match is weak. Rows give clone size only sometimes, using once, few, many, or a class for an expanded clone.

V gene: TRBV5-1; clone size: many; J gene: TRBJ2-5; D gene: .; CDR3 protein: CASSPSAQETQYF; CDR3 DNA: TGCGCCAGCAGCCCGAGCGCGCAAGAGACCCAGTACTTC
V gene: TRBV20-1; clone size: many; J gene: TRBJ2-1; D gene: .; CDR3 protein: CSARDLGLSSLNEQFF; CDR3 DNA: TGCAGTGCTAGAGATCTGGGACTCTCCTCTCTCAATGAGCAGTTCTTC
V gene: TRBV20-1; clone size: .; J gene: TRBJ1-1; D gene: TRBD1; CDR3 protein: CSARGLPRGRTEAFF; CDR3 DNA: TGCAGTGCTCGAGGCTTGCCCAGGGGGCGAACTGAAGCTTTCTTT
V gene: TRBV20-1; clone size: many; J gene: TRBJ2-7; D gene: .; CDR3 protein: CSARAFSLGTYEQYF; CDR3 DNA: TGCAGTGCTAGAGCCTTTTCTCTCGGAACCTACGAGCAGTACTTC
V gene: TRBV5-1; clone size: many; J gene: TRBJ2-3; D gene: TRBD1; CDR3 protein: CASSAGQGSTDTQYF; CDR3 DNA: TGCGCCAGCAGCGCGGGACAGGGTAGCACAGATACGCAGTATTTT
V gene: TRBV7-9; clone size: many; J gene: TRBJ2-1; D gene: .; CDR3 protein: CASSLGQASYNEQFF; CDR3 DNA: TGTGCCAGCAGCTTAGGCCAGGCGTCCTACAATGAGCAGTTCTTC
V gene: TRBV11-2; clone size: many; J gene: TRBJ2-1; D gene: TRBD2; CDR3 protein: CASSLGMGLAGRNEQFF; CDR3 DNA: TGTGCCAGCAGCTTAGGTATGGGACTAGCGGGAAGGAATGAGCAGTTCTTC
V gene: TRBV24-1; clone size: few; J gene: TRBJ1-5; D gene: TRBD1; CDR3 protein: CATSDPNLTGSDQPQHF; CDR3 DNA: TGTGCCACCAGTGACCCGAACCTGACAGGGAGCGATCAGCCCCAGCATTTT
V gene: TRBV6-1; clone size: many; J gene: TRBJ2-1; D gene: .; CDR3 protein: CASSEAGGANEQFF; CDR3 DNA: TGTGCCAGCAGTGAAGCCGGGGGAGCTAATGAGCAGTTCTTC
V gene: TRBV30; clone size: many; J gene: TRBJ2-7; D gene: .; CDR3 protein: CAWSPQEHQYF; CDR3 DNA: TGTGCCTGGAGTCCACAGGAGCACCAGTACTTC
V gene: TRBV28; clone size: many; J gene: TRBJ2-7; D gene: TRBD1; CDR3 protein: CASIKQGQTYEQYF; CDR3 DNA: TGTGCCAGCATAAAACAGGGGCAGACCTACGAGCAGTACTTC
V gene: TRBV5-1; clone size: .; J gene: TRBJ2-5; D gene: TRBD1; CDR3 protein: CASSLDGQERETQYF; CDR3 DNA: TGCGCCAGCAGCTTGGATGGACAGGAAAGGGAGACCCAGTACTTC
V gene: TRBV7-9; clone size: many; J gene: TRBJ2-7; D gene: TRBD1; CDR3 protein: CASSARQGNYEQYF; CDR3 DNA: TGTGCCAGCAGCGCCCGACAGGGTAATTACGAGCAGTACTTC
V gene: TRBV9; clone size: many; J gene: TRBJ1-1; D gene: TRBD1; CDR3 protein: CASSPRQGPNTEAFF; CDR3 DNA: TGTGCCAGCAGCCCGAGACAGGGGCCGAACACTGAAGCTTTCTTT
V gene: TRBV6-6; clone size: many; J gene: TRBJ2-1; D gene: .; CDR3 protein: CASSSQRLVLGNEQFF; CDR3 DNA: TGTGCCAGCAGCTCCCAAAGACTAGTCTTAGGCAATGAGCAGTTCTTC
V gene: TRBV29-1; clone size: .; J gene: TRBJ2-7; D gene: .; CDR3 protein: CSARGSREQYF; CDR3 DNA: TGCAGCGCCAGGGGTTCTAGGGAGCAGTACTTC
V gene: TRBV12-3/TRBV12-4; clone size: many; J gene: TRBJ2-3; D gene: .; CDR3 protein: CASSSPRDTSTDTQYF; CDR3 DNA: TGTGCCAGCAGCTCCCCCCGGGACACCTCAACAGATACGCAGTATTTT
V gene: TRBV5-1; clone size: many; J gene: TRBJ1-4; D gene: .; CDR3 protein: CASNPGRGAGWNEKLFF; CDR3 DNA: TGCGCCAGCAACCCCGGTAGGGGGGCCGGGTGGAATGAAAAACTGTTTTTT
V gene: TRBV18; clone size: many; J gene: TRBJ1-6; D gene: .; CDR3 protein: CASSLGDNSPLHF; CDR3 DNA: TGTGCCAGCTCACTCGGGGATAATTCACCCCTCCACTTT
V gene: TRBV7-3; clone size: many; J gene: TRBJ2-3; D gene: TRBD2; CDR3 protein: CASSSGLVITDTQYF; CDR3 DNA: TGTGCCAGCAGCTCAGGACTAGTGATTACAGATACGCAGTATTTT
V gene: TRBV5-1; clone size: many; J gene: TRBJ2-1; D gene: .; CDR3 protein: CASSLNGPHPYNEQFF; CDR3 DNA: TGCGCCAGCAGCTTAAACGGACCCCACCCCTACAATGAGCAGTTCTTC
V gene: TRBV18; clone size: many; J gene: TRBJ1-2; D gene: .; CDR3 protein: CASSPPVRAYGYTF; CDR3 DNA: TGTGCCAGCTCACCACCGGTCAGGGCTTATGGCTACACCTTC
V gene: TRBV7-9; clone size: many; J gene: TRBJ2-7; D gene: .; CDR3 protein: CASCRDSYEQYF; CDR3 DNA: TGTGCCAGCTGTAGGGACTCCTACGAGCAGTACTTC
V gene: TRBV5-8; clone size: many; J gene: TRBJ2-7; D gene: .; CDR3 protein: CASSLEGRLRNEQYF; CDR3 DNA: TGTGCCAGCAGCTTGGAGGGGCGGTTGAGAAACGAGCAGTACTTC
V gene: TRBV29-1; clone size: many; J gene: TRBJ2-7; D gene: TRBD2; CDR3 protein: CSGLTSGGSYEQYF; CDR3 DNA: TGCAGCGGCTTGACTAGCGGGGGATCCTACGAGCAGTACTTC
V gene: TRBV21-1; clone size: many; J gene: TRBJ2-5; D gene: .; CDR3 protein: CASSNSEEGREETQYF; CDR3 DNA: TGTGCCAGCAGCAATAGTGAGGAAGGGCGAGAAGAGACCCAGTACTTC
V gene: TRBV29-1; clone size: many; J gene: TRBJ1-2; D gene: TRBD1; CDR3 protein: CSVEASRDRFGSNYGYTF; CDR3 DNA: TGCAGCGTTGAAGCCTCCCGGGACAGGTTCGGTTCTAACTATGGCTACACCTTC
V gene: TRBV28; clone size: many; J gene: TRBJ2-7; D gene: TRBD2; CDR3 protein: CASRMDSSGRSSYEQYF; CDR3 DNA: TGTGCCAGCAGGATGGACTCTAGCGGGAGGAGCTCCTACGAGCAGTACTTC
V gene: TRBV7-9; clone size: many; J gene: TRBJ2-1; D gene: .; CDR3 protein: CASSLGQGPVYNEQFF; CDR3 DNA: TGTGCCAGCAGCTTAGGTCAGGGGCCCGTTTACAATGAGCAGTTCTTC
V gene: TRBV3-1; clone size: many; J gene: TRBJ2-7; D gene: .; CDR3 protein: CASSQGGEQYF; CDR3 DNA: TGTGCCAGCAGCCAAGGAGGCGAGCAGTACTTC
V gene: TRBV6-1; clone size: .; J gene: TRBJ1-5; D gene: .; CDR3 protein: CASSVAGNHQPQHF; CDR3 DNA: TGTGCCAGCAGTGTGGCGGGCAATCATCAGCCCCAGCATTTT
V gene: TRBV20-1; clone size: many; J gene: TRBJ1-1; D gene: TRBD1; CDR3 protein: CSARVLGQLMNTEAFF; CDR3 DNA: TGCAGTGCTAGAGTACTGGGACAGCTTATGAACACTGAAGCTTTCTTT
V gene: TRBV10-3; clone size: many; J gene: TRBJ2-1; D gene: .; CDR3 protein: CATNRDLGYNEQFF; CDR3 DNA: TGTGCCACAAACCGGGACTTGGGCTACAATGAGCAGTTCTTC
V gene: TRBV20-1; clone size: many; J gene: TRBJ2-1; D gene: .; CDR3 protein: CSARGRTDYNEQFF; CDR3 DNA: TGCAGTGCCCGGGGCCGGACAGACTACAATGAGCAGTTCTTC
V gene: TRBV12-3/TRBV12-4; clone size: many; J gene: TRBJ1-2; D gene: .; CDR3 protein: CASGVGPTGYTF; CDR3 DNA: TGTGCCAGCGGGGTTGGGCCAACCGGCTACACCTTC
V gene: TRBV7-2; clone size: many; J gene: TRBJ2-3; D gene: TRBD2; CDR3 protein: CASSSGGGADTQYF; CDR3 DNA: TGTGCCAGCAGCTCCGGGGGGGGGGCAGATACGCAGTATTTT
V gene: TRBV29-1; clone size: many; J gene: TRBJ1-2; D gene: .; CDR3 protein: CSVIQNYGYTF; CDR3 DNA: TGCAGCGTTATACAGAACTATGGCTACACCTTC
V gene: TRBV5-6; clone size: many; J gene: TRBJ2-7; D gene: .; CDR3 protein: CASSLLPGPASHEQYF; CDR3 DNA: TGTGCCAGCAGCTTACTCCCGGGGCCCGCCAGCCACGAGCAGTACTTC
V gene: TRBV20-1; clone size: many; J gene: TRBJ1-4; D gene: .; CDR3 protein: CSARAPEVGEKLFF; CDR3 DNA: TGCAGTGCCCGAGCCCCAGAAGTTGGTGAAAAACTGTTTTTT
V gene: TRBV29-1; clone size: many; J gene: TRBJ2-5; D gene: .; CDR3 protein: CSARGSSQETQYF; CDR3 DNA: TGCAGCGCCCGGGGCAGCTCCCAAGAGACCCAGTACTTC
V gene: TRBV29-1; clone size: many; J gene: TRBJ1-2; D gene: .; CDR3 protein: CSVDTLGSYGYTF; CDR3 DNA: TGCAGCGTTGACACCCTGGGGTCCTATGGCTACACCTTC
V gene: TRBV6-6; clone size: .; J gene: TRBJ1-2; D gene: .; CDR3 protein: CASSLDGTWGYTF; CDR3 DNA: TGTGCCAGCAGTTTGGATGGGACTTGGGGCTACACCTTC
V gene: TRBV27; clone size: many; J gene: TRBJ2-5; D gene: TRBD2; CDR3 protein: CASGFSRGETQYF; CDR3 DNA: TGTGCCAGCGGGTTTTCGCGGGGGGAGACCCAGTACTTC
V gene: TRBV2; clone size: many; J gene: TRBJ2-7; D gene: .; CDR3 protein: CASRDRSEGYEQYF; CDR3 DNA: TGTGCCAGCAGGGATCGGAGCGAGGGGTACGAGCAGTACTTC
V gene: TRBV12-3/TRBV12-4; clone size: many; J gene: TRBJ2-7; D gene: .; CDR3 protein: CASSPRRVPSYEQYF; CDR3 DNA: TGTGCCAGCAGCCCTCGGCGGGTTCCCTCCTACGAGCAGTACTTC
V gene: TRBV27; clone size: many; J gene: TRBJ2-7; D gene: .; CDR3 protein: CASSLNGLGSYEQYF; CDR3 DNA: TGTGCCAGCAGTTTAAACGGTCTGGGATCCTACGAGCAGTACTTC
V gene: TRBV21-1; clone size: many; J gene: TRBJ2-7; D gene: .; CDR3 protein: CASSKVDSEISYEQYF; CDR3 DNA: TGTGCCAGCAGCAAAGTAGACAGCGAAATCTCCTACGAGCAGTACTTC
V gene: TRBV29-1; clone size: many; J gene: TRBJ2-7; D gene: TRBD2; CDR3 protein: CSVEDPLAGVGEQYF; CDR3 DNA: TGCAGCGTTGAAGATCCTCTAGCGGGAGTGGGGGAGCAGTACTTC
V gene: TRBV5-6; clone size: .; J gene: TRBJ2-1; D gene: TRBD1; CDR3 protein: CASSSTGVNEQIF; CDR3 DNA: TGTGCAAGCAGCTCCACAGGGGTGAATGAGCAGATCTTC
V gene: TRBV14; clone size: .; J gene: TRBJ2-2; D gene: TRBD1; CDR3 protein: CASSHRGQGITGELVF; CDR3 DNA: TGTGCCAGCAGCCACCGGGGACAGGGTATCACCGGGGAGCTGGTTTTT
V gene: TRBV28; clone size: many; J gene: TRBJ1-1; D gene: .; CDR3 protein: CASSFGVAFF; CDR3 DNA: TGTGCCAGCAGTTTTGGGGTAGCTTTCTTT
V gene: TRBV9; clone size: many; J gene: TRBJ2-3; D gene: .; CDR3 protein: CASSFFSGSTDTQYF; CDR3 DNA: TGTGCCAGCAGCTTCTTCAGCGGAAGCACAGATACGCAGTATTTT
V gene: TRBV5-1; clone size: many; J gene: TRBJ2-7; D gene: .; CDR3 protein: CASSSESGAGYEQYF; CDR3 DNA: TGCGCCAGCAGTAGCGAATCGGGGGCCGGTTACGAGCAGTACTTC
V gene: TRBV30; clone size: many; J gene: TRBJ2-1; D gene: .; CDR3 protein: CAWRGVREQFF; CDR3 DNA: TGTGCCTGGAGGGGGGTGCGTGAGCAGTTCTTC
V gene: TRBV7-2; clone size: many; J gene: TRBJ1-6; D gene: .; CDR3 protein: CASSLVTGPGSPLHF; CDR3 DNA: TGTGCCAGCAGCTTAGTAACAGGGCCTGGGTCACCCCTCCACTTT
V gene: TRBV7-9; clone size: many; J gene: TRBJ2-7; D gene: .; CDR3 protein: CASSGERPYEQYF; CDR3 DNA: TGTGCCAGCAGCGGGGAGCGTCCCTACGAGCAGTACTTC
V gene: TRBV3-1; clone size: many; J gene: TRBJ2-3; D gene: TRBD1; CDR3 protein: CASSQDMTGSTDTQYF; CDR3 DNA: TGTGCCAGCAGCCAAGACATGACAGGGAGCACAGATACGCAGTATTTT